In its sample, the clone carrying this TCR beta chain was seen many times. Antigen specificity is unknown. None of the included patients had other autoimmune diseases, uncontrolled infections, pregnancy or lactation, as these led to exclusion. This record belongs to a study of Graves' ophthalmopathy and Graves' hyperthyroidism. Study observations and caveats: Cross-validated, the 13-signature model showed 87.88%/81.08% sensitivity/specificity, and 80%/75% in the test set. The model predicted ophthalmopathy progression with 70.59% sensitivity and around 72% specificity.

The germline V gene has CDR1 SGHAT and CDR2 FQNNGV. The junction had 4 bases not matched to a gene; V was cut back by 5 bases and J by 3 bases. CDR3 size: 13 residues. From RNA, the CDR3 regions of TCR beta chains were amplified and sequenced. HTBI primers were employed in first-round RT-PCR, then a second-round multiplex PCR followed. TCRdb re-derived calls from the multiplex PCR reads in MiXCR, one entry per CDR3 protein. The sample shows about 1.1 million distinct CDR3 sequences, 35% to 40% of them seen only once. The TCR originated in an adult man with Graves' hyperthyroidism. The V and J genes are TRBV11-2 and TRBJ2-7; 7 bases are a match to TRBD1. Input material: peripheral blood or thyroid tissue (not recorded which). Here the CDR3 DNA reads TGTGCCAGCAGCGGGACAGATCGCTACGAGCAGTACTTC. It yields the protein CASSGTDRYEQYF.